One TCR beta chain is described in this entry. The target antigen is unknown. These data belong to a study of beta chain features in type 1 diabetes. Germline CDR1 reads SGDLS; CDR2 reads YYNGEE. The V segment lost 0 bases and the J segment 0 bases; nucleotides outside the gene matches: 12. The CDR3 loop spans 19 amino acids. Every bit of the isolated RNA underwent reverse transcription, so sequencing read expressed TCRB transcripts. Assay used: immunoSEQ multiplex PCR; TCRdb lists only in-frame clones, some missing. Altogether about 660,000 clones are present, 11% to 15% being singletons, with the ten largest covering 0.03% to 0.04%. Study-wide points: All four CD4+ subsets of Type 1 diabetes patients contained TCRB CDR3s that were moderately but significantly shorter.

The specimen sequenced was naive CD4+ T cells from blood. The chain couples TRBV9 to TRBJ2-1, with 7 bases lining up with TRBD1. The clonotype was recovered from a man aged 18-30 years with type 1 diabetes. The CDR3: CASSVVGQATSRSYNEQFF. CDR3 DNA: TGTGCCAGCAGCGTAGTTGGACAGGCAACCTCCCGCTCCTACAATGAGCAGTTCTTC.